This is a list of T cell receptor beta chains from one sample in a study of regulatory T cells in long-lasting Graves disease. TCRdb ran MiXCR on the multiplex PCR reads and lists one entry per CDR3 protein. The profile covers about 470,000 distinct CDR3 sequences, with around 21% appearing a single time and over 7.5% taken by the ten largest. Sequenced here: peripheral blood mononuclear cells (PBMCs), sampled when the disease was refractory, from a patient treated with antithyroid drugs. The source of these receptors is a female donor with Graves disease. Both conserved end residues are part of each CDR3. D genes are given only for firm matches. A clone size is listed for some rows: how often the clone was seen (once, few, many), or a class if it is expanded.

v_call,cdr3_length,clone_size,j_call,d_call,cdr3_nt,cdr3_aa
TRBV6-4,13,few,TRBJ2-7,.,TGTGCCAGCAGTTCAGGAGTGCCCTACGAGCAGTACTTC,CASSSGVPYEQYF
TRBV6-5,15,few,TRBJ1-2,.,TGTGCCAGCAGTTACACAATTCCGGGACCTCGGGGCTACACCTTC,CASSYTIPGPRGYTF
TRBV20-1,17,few,TRBJ1-1,.,TGCAGTGCTAGAGGCCCCCATTCGAGGACGGGGCACCCAGAAGCTTTCTTT,CSARGPHSRTGHPEAFF
TRBV20-1,12,many,TRBJ1-1,.,TGCAGTGCTTATCGACAGAGCCCTGAAGCTTTCTTT,CSAYRQSPEAFF
TRBV19,14,.,TRBJ2-7,.,TGTGCCAGTAGGCTCCAGAGCAGCTCCTACGAGCAGTACTTC,CASRLQSSSYEQYF
TRBV28,14,many,TRBJ1-1,.,TGTGCCAGCAGTTTGGTACAGCCTAACACTGAAGCTTTCTTT,CASSLVQPNTEAFF
TRBV19,13,once,TRBJ2-7,.,TGTGCCACCTCCTGGGACATAACCTACGAGCAGTACTTC,CATSWDITYEQYF
TRBV28,14,many,TRBJ2-2,.,TGTGCCAGCAGTTACCCCTTACTTGTCGGGGAGCTGTTTTTT,CASSYPLLVGELFF
TRBV11-2,15,.,TRBJ2-2,.,TGTGCCAGCAGACCCACAGGAGGAGCAAACGGGGAGCTGTTTTTT,CASRPTGGANGELFF
TRBV6-2/TRBV6-3,13,few,TRBJ2-7,TRBD1,TGTGCCAGCAGCGACAGGGGTTTGGGTGAGCAGTACTTC,CASSDRGLGEQYF
TRBV6-1,14,.,TRBJ1-2,.,TGTGCCAGCAGAGGGCTGGGGGGGGACTTTGGCTACACCTTC,CASRGLGGDFGYTF
TRBV6-1,16,.,TRBJ2-3,.,TGTGCCAGCAGTGAAGCCTCAGGGAATCCCACAGATACGCAGTATTTT,CASSEASGNPTDTQYF
TRBV18,12,few,TRBJ1-1,.,TGTGCCAGCTCGGCGGCGAACACTGAAGCTTTCTTT,CASSAANTEAFF
TRBV5-1,17,.,TRBJ2-2,.,TGCGCCAGCAGCTTGGGTCCAGGGCCAACGAACACCGGGGAGCTGTTTTTT,CASSLGPGPTNTGELFF
TRBV20-1,14,many,TRBJ2-7,.,TGCAGTGCTAGTGGGGAGATTACTTTCTACGAGCAGTACTTC,CSASGEITFYEQYF
TRBV27,14,.,TRBJ2-7,TRBD2,TGTGCCAGCAGACTGACTAGCGGAGCCGACGAGCAGTACTTC,CASRLTSGADEQYF
TRBV5-6,18,.,TRBJ2-6,TRBD1,TGTGCCAGCAGCTTCAGGGACAGATTAAGAACTGGGGCCAACGTCCTGACTTTC,CASSFRDRLRTGANVLTF
TRBV7-3,15,.,TRBJ2-7,TRBD1,TGTGCCAGCAGCTTAACGGCAGGGGGTTCCTACGAGCAGTACTTC,CASSLTAGGSYEQYF
TRBV20-1,21,.,TRBJ2-3,TRBD1,TGCAGTGCTAGTCACGCCGGGACAGGGGGGCGAGGGCCCCCCCACACAGATACGCAGTATTTT,CSASHAGTGGRGPPHTDTQYF
TRBV27,16,many,TRBJ2-5,.,TGTGCCAGCAGTCCTCAGCCTTGGAACGACAGGGAGACCCAGTACTTC,CASSPQPWNDRETQYF
TRBV14,16,few,TRBJ2-5,TRBD2,TGTGCCAGCAGCCTACGGACTAGCGGGAGTCGGGAGACCCAGTACTTC,CASSLRTSGSRETQYF
TRBV29-1,15,few,TRBJ2-7,TRBD2,TGCAGCGTTGTTGGACTAGCGGGAGATAGGTACGAGCAGTACTTC,CSVVGLAGDRYEQYF
TRBV28,13,many,TRBJ2-5,.,TGTGCCAGCCGGGGACGGGCTAAGGAGACCCAGTACTTC,CASRGRAKETQYF
TRBV12-3/TRBV12-4,13,many,TRBJ2-2,.,TGTGCCAGCAGCGCGCGTCCGACCGGGGAGCTGTTTTTT,CASSARPTGELFF
TRBV6-1,13,few,TRBJ1-5,.,TGTGCCAGCAGGACAGTTGGGAATCAGCCCCAGCATTTT,CASRTVGNQPQHF
TRBV27,12,many,TRBJ1-6,.,TGTGCCAGCAGTATAGGACAGACACCCCTCCACTTT,CASSIGQTPLHF
TRBV5-1,12,.,TRBJ1-1,.,TGCGCCAGCAGCCCCGGTACGAGTGAAGCTTTCTTT,CASSPGTSEAFF
TRBV7-9,15,many,TRBJ2-5,.,TGTGCCAGCAGCTTCCCGTACAAGGGCAAAGAGACCCAGTACTTC,CASSFPYKGKETQYF